The 13 T cell receptor beta chains listed next were all sequenced from one sample in a study of blood T cell repertoires in COVID-19. Assay: immunoSEQ multiplex PCR; the TCRdb copy retains only in-frame clones and omits some. The sample shows approximately 100,000 clones, roughly 82% of them seen only once. The specimen sequenced was peripheral blood. These receptors were obtained from a man between 60 and 75 years old with acute or convalescent COVID-19.

This clone was seen a handful of times. This sequence joins TRBV7-8 and TRBJ1-5; D is possibly TRBD1 (6 bases). Germline CDR1 and CDR2: SGHVS and FQNEAQ. Trimming left V 4 bases short and J 7 bases short, with 17 bases between. This CDR3 contains 15 residues. The CDR3 DNA sequence: TGTGCCAGCAGCTCGGATACAGGGAGACGGCAGCCCCAGCATTTT. Residues: CASSSDTGRRQPQHF.

The genes are TRBV24-1 and TRBJ2-5; TRBD1 aligns across 9 bases. The germline CDR1 and CDR2 sequences are KGHDR and SFDVKD. V trimming: 4 bases; J trimming: 5 bases; junction bases outside the gene matches: 10. This CDR3 comprises 16 residues. The CDR3 DNA reads TGTGCCACCAGTGACCACGGGACAGGGAAGCAGGAGACCCAGTACTTC. It yields the protein CATSDHGTGKQETQYF.

The table lists this clone with a few counts. V gene TRBV21-1 combines with J gene TRBJ1-2; the table names TRBD1, a call not compared with the DNA. TRBV21-1 is a pseudogene segment. The CDR3 is 15 amino acids. The CDR3 loop is CALGQGAEANYGYTF. The CDR3 DNA sequence: TGTGCCCTGGGGCAGGGGGCGGAAGCTAACTATGGCTACACCTTC.

J is TRBJ1-2 and V is TRBV30; possibly TRBD1 for D (6 bases). Trimming took off 3 bases at V and 4 bases at J, with 15 bases between the two ends. CDR1 GTSNPN and CDR2 SVGIG come from the germline V gene (reference sequence). The CDR3 consists of 14 residues. Here the CDR3 DNA reads TGTGCCTGGAGCCCTACAGGGTTGGGCTATGGCTACACCTTC. Translating it yields CAWSPTGLGYGYTF.

This sequence joins TRBV29-1 and TRBJ2-5; a weak D match, TRBD1 (5 bases). Germline CDR1 is SQVTM and CDR2 is ANQGSEA. V gave up 3 bases and J gave up 4 bases, with 9 bases separating them. CDR3 length equals 12 residues. The DNA for the CDR3 is TGCAGCGTTGACAGGGTCCTAGAGACCCAGTACTTC. Its translation is CSVDRVLETQYF.

The chain couples TRBV19 to TRBJ2-3; 7 bases map to TRBD2. Trimming took 10 bases from V and 3 from J; bases not matched to a gene: 10. CDR1 and CDR2 from the germline V gene are LNHDA and SQIVND (reference sequence). CDR3 size: 14 residues. The CDR3 DNA sequence: TGTGCCACTAACCAGCGGGGTGAGACAGATACGCAGTATTTT. Its protein is CATNQRGETDTQYF.

The chain combines TRBV7-3 with TRBJ2-1; D is perhaps TRBD1 (5 bases). The CDR3 contains 12 residues. V gave up 5 bases and J gave up 7 bases, with 9 bases separating them. Germline V CDR1 and CDR2: SGHTA, FQGTGA. The CDR3 here is CASSAGANEQFF. CDR3 nucleotides: TGTGCCAGCAGCGCTGGGGCGAATGAGCAGTTCTTC.

The chain is built from TRBV5-1 and TRBJ2-5; TRBD1 might be the D (6 bases). The CDR3 consists of 15 residues. Trimming pared 0 bases from V and 5 bases from J, leaving 14 bases between. The germline CDR1 and CDR2 sequences are SGHRS and YFSETQ. The CDR3 loop reads CASSLAAAQGETQYF. The CDR3 DNA is TGCGCCAGCAGCTTGGCGGCAGCCCAGGGGGAGACCCAGTACTTC.

J is TRBJ1-1 and V is TRBV29-1; weak D call: TRBD1 (6 bases). Germline-derived CDR1 and CDR2 are SQVTM and ANQGSEA. With 4 bases removed from V and 5 bases from J, the gap between germline ends came to 11 bases. This CDR3 has 12 amino acids. The CDR3 sequence is CSVVARGTEAFF. The CDR3 DNA is TGCAGCGTTGTGGCCAGGGGAACTGAAGCTTTCTTT.

This CDR3 reads CASSWRGQNTEAFF. CDR3 in DNA: TGTGCCAGCAGCTGGAGGGGGCAGAACACTGAAGCTTTCTTT. V is TRBV7-2 and J is TRBJ1-1; 7 nucleotides match TRBD1. Unmatched junction bases numbered 3, after V lost 4 bases and J lost 1 base. The CDR3 runs 14 residues. CDR1 and CDR2 (germline): SGHTA, FQGNSA.

The genes are TRBV5-1 and TRBJ2-5, with 9 bases that match TRBD1. Germline CDR1 is SGHRS and CDR2 is YFSETQ. The CDR3 is 14 residues long. Trimming took 0 bases from V and 6 from J; bases not matched to a gene: 3. The CDR3 DNA reads as TGCGCCAGCAGCTTGGGGGGACAGGGCCAGACCCAGTACTTC. It encodes CASSLGGQGQTQYF.

CDR3 nucleotides: TGTGCCAGCAGCCCAGGGAGGGGGACGTACAATGAGCAGTTCTTC. The encoded protein is CASSPGRGTYNEQFF. The V gene is TRBV7-2, the J gene TRBJ2-1; possible D gene TRBD2, 7 bases. The CDR3 loop spans 15 amino acids. The germline V gene has CDR1 SGHTA and CDR2 FQGNSA. Deletions cut 5 bases from V and 4 bases from J, with 15 bases between.

The chain is built from TRBV29-1 and TRBJ1-2, with D possibly being TRBD1 (5 bases). The CDR3 has 12 amino acids. Trimming cost V 6 bases and J 3 bases, with 11 bases left between them. The germline V gene encodes CDR1 SQVTM and CDR2 ANQGSEA. For the CDR3, the DNA is TGCAGCGTCAGACAGTTATACTATGGCTACACCTTC. This encodes CSVRQLYYGYTF.